The sequence of this T cell receptor beta chain was determined in a study of CD8 T cells in Susac syndrome. The CDR3 runs 13 residues. After removal of 4 bases from V and 5 bases from J, the junction contained 5 bases not matched to a gene. In germline, CDR1 is SGHRS, CDR2 YFSETQ. An amount of RNA that ranged from roughly 0.5 to 1 ug was reverse transcribed with random hexamers. One entry per CDR3 protein results from TCRdb running MiXCR on the immunoSEQ multiplex PCR reads. The sample has some 150,000 distinct CDR3 sequences; 94% are singletons. TCR beta sequences were obtained from blood CD8+ and CD4+ T cells.

Sample: CD4+ T cells from PBMCs. V and J are TRBV5-1 and TRBJ2-5; 7 bases match TRBD2. The clonotype comes from a human donor in good health. CDR3 loop: CASSPTSDETQYF. CDR3 DNA sequence: TGCGCCAGCAGCCCCACTAGCGACGAGACCCAGTACTTC.